This section outlines one TCR beta chain sequence together with its context. Its matching antigen is unknown. This CDR3 has 14 residues. Germline lookup yields CDR1 SGHNT and CDR2 YYREEE (reference sequence). The ends lost 4 bases at V and 12 bases at J; junction bases unmatched: 13. These data originate in a study of PD-1 blockade in classical Hodgkin lymphoma. Overall study findings and caveats: At baseline, newly diagnosed patients reportedly showed less TCR diversity than healthy donors.

Time point in this sample: newly diagnosed, previously untreated cHL patient sample. Using immunoSEQ multiplex PCR, the repertoire was profiled, and TCRdb retains in-frame clones only, with some absent. The data show 47,000 or so clones, approximately 91% seen once. This receptor was obtained from a human donor with classical Hodgkin lymphoma. The sample consisted of peripheral blood mononuclear cells (PBMCs). The genes are TRBV5-4 and TRBJ1-2, with 9 positions matching TRBD1. The CDR3 reads CASSPGQGSYQDTF. DNA of the CDR3: TGTGCCAGCAGCCCGGGACAGGGATCCTATCAAGACACCTTC. The whole variable domain, filled in from reference TRBV5-4 and TRBJ1-2, reads ETGVTQSPTHLIKTRGQQVTLRCSSQSGHNTVSWYQQALGQGPQFIFQYYREEENGRGNFPPRFSGLQFPNYSSELNVNALELDDSALYLCASSPGQGSYQDTFGSGTRLTVV.